This T cell receptor (beta chain) was obtained from a study of shared T cell receptors in the human thymus. Germline V gene sequence: CDR1 WSHSY, CDR2 SAAADI. Trimming at V came to 7 bases and at J to 7 bases, leaving 9 bases not matched to a gene. This CDR3 is built from 15 residues. Repertoires were generated with immunoSEQ multiplex PCR, while TCRdb's copy carries only in-frame clones and drops some. The data contain about 660,000 clones, more than 70% of them singletons. This clone was found a few times. These records were also assigned to another study, of human thymus T cells. Per that study: Healthy Finnish infants undergoing corrective surgery for congenital heart defects provided the donor material. Thymus tissue for the work was resected from patients undergoing corrective heart surgery. Gene usage (both V and J) appeared biased in thymic and blood repertoires. As related research reported, thymic repertoires overlapped highly among unrelated individuals.

The sequence was collected from a boy less than two years old with a congenital heart defect. The sequencing input was thymocytes. The chain carries TRBV10-2 and TRBJ1-4; 10 bases agree with TRBD1. The CDR3 nucleotides are TGCGCCAGCAAATCAAACCGGGACAGGGGTGAAAAACTGTTTTTT. Amino acids: CASKSNRDRGEKLFF.